The next 28 T cell receptor beta chains were all read from a single sample in a study of blood T cells in healthy people across ages. For the second PCR, which ran for roughly 6 to 12 cycles, a sample-barcoded 5' primer and a J-beta primer mix were used. TCRdb called the 5' RACE reads again in MiXCR, with one record for every CDR3 protein. The sample contains more than 650,000 distinct CDR3 sequences, around 25% of which appear only once. These data also featured in a second study, about T cells of mothers and their children.

Sequenced input: blood. The source of these receptors is a boy between 5 and 17 years old in good health.

The genes are TRBV6-6 and TRBJ2-1; D is perhaps TRBD2 (6 bases). The V end was cut by 6 bases, the J end by 0 bases, with 12 bases between. The CDR3 runs 15 residues. In germline, CDR1 is MNHNY, CDR2 SVGAGI (reference sequence). The CDR3 spells CASSLQDYSYNEQFF. CDR3 nucleotide sequence: TGTGCCAGCAGCCTACAGGACTACTCCTACAATGAGCAGTTCTTC.

This clonotype was seen more than once but under ten times. The CDR3 DNA is TGTGCCAGCAGCTTCGGTTTAAAGATGTACAATGAGCAGTTCTTC. This codes for CASSFGLKMYNEQFF. This chain links TRBV7-9 with TRBJ2-1; D is ambiguous. The ends were cut back, 3 bases at V and 4 bases at J, with 13 bases in the middle. From germline, CDR1 is SEHNR and CDR2 FQNEAQ (reference sequence). The CDR3 has 15 residues.

The CDR3 region has the DNA TGTGCCAGCAGGCTAGCGGGACAGGGTTACGAGCAGTACTTC. This codes for CASRLAGQGYEQYF. The chain has TRBV12-3 or TRBV12-4 and TRBJ2-7; D is tentatively TRBD1 or TRBD2 (9 bases each). The CDR3 is made up of 14 amino acids. V gave up 6 bases and J gave up 4 bases, with 16 bases separating them.

On this clonotype: The germline gene is not matched at one end of the junction; a read error may be the cause. The chain has TRBV5-5 and TRBJ1-1, with D maybe TRBD1 (6 bases). Germline V CDR1 and CDR2: SGHKS, YYEKEE (reference sequence). CDR3 length equals 13 residues. The chain's CDR3 is CASSLGDITEALF. The CDR3 DNA reads as TGTGCCAGCAGCTTGGGGGACATCACTGAAGCTCTCTTT. The whole variable domain, remainder taken from reference TRBV5-5 and TRBJ1-1, is DAGVTQSPTHLIKTRGQQVTLRCSPISGHKSVSWYQQVLGQGPQFIFQYYEKEERGRGNFPDRFSARQFPNYSSELNVNALLLGDSALYLCASSLGDITEALFGQGTRLTVV.

CDR3 sequence reads: CASSLGIIREVRGGELFF. In nucleotides, the CDR3 is TGCGCCAGCAGCTTGGGGATAATCCGAGAGGTCAGAGGCGGGGAGCTGTTTTTT. V is TRBV5-1 and J is TRBJ2-2; D uncertain. CDR3 size: 18 residues. The germline V gene encodes CDR1 SGHRS and CDR2 YFSETQ. With 0 bases removed from V and 7 bases from J, the gap between germline ends came to 22 bases.

There are a few counts of this clonotype. This chain joins TRBV4-2 and TRBJ2-1; TRBD2 matches 13 bases. The CDR3 extends over 15 amino acids. With V trimmed by 3 bases and J by 7 bases, 3 bases remained unmatched. Germline loops: CDR1 LGHNA, CDR2 YNFKEQ. The CDR3 loop is CASSQGTSGVNEQFF. The CDR3 bases are TGTGCCAGCAGCCAGGGGACTAGCGGGGTGAATGAGCAGTTCTTC.

V and J are TRBV18 and TRBJ1-6, with TRBD1 matching over 8 bases. The length of the CDR3 is 15 residues. CDR1 KGHSH and CDR2 LQKENI come from the germline V gene. The junction had 6 bases not matched to a gene; V was cut back by 4 bases and J by 7 bases. The chain's CDR3 is CASSLRDRTNSPLHF. DNA for the CDR3: TGTGCCAGCTCACTCCGGGACAGGACCAATTCACCCCTCCACTTT.

In this sample, this clonotype turned up a few times. The chain employs TRBV5-1 and TRBJ2-5, with D perhaps matching TRBD2 (6 bases). Germline V gene data show CDR1 as SGHRS and CDR2 as YFSETQ. The CDR3 extends over 16 amino acids. Trimming cost V 4 bases and J 5 bases, with 21 bases left between them. The CDR3 nucleotides are TGCGCCAGCAGCCCGGAAACCGGGACTTACTCCGAGACCCAGTACTTC. As protein: CASSPETGTYSETQYF.

The chain links TRBV29-1 to TRBJ2-3; 7 bases match TRBD2. Germline CDR1 and CDR2: SQVTM and ANQGSEA. This CDR3 is 15 amino acids long. V shed 6 bases and J 0 bases; nucleotides not matched to a gene: 9. CDR3 loop: CSVHGTITSTDTQYF. The CDR3 DNA is TGCAGCGTACACGGGACTATCACTAGCACAGATACGCAGTATTTT.

The rearrangement joins TRBV20-1 to TRBJ2-3; no reliable D call. The CDR3 runs 14 residues. Germline values: CDR1 DFQATT, CDR2 SNEGSKA (reference sequence). CDR3 amino acids: CRARNRVGTDTQYF. CDR3 coding DNA: TGCAGAGCCCGTAATCGGGTTGGGACAGATACGCAGTATTTT.

V and J are TRBV5-6 and TRBJ1-2; TRBD1 matches 7 bases. Looked up from germline, CDR1 is SGHDT and CDR2 is YYEEEE. CDR3 size: 14 residues. Losses at the gene ends were 0 bases for V and 6 bases for J; bases not matched to a gene: 5. The CDR3 is CASSLGDSIHGYTF. The CDR3 nucleotides are TGTGCCAGCAGCTTGGGGGACAGTATACATGGCTACACCTTC. The full variable domain, completed using reference TRBV5-6 and TRBJ1-2, is DAGVTQSPTHLIKTRGQQVTLRCSPKSGHDTVSWYQQALGQGPQFIFQYYEEEERQRGNFPDRFSGHQFPNYSSELNVNALLLGDSALYLCASSLGDSIHGYTFGSGTRLTVV.

This chain links TRBV9 with TRBJ1-6, with D possibly matching TRBD1 (5 bases). Trimming removed 1 base from V and 8 bases from J, with 10 bases in between. This CDR3 spans 14 amino acids. Germline V gives CDR1 SGDLS, CDR2 YYNGEE. CDR3: CASSVQGEHSPLHF. The CDR3 DNA follows: TGTGCCAGCAGCGTACAAGGGGAGCATTCACCCCTCCACTTT.

The CDR3 DNA sequence: TGTGCCAGCAGTTACGACCTCTTGCGGAGAAACTACAATGAGCAGTTCTTC. Amino acids: CASSYDLLRRNYNEQFF. The chain links TRBV6-5 to TRBJ2-1; D remains ambiguous. This CDR3 is 17 amino acids long. Per the germline V gene, CDR1 is MNHEY and CDR2 is SVGAGI. Trimming left V 2 bases short and J 3 bases short, with 17 bases between.

The chain couples TRBV10-3 to TRBJ1-4; maybe TRBD1 (6 bases). The CDR3 spans 16 residues. V lost 2 bases and J 7 bases, leaving 17 bases between the germline ends. CDR1 and CDR2 (germline): ENHRY, SYGVKD. The CDR3 DNA reads TGTGCCATCAGTGAGCTCGGGGGCCAGGGCGGTGAAAAACTGTTTTTT. Protein sequence: CAISELGGQGGEKLFF.

This clonotype has just a few counts. V usage is TRBV5-6 and J usage is TRBJ2-1; the D gene is possibly TRBD1 (6 bases). Trimming cost V 3 bases and J 8 bases, with 18 bases left between them. Germline CDR1 SGHDT, CDR2 YYEEEE. CDR3 size: 15 residues. The CDR3 loop is CASSSAGRGVYEQFF. The CDR3 DNA sequence: TGTGCCAGCAGCTCGGCAGGCAGGGGAGTCTATGAGCAGTTCTTC.

The chain links TRBV5-1 to TRBJ2-5, with 9 bases fitting TRBD2. Trimming at V came to 4 bases and at J to 5 bases, leaving 9 bases not matched to a gene. Germline V gene data show CDR1 as SGHRS and CDR2 as YFSETQ. The CDR3 covers 15 residues. DNA for the CDR3: TGCGCCAGCAGCATACTAGCGGGCGAGGGGGAGACCCAGTACTTC. Translated, it gives CASSILAGEGETQYF.

The chain joins TRBV9 to TRBJ2-5; no reliable D call. There are 15 residues in the CDR3. Germline V CDR1 and CDR2: SGDLS, YYNGEE. Trimming stripped 0 bases from V and 1 base from J, with 10 bases between. The CDR3 DNA is TGTGCCAGCAGCGTAGCTTTTAGACCCCAAGAGACCCAGTACTTC. Its protein product is CASSVAFRPQETQYF.

This clonotype was counted between two and nine times. The V and J genes are TRBV14 and TRBJ2-7, with 7 bases identical to TRBD1. The CDR3 length is 12 residues. Germline V gene sequence: CDR1 SGHDN, CDR2 FVKESK. V lost 8 bases, J lost 6 bases, and 7 bases stayed unmatched. As DNA, the CDR3 is TGTGCCAGCTCAAAGGGGGCCCCCGAGCAGTACTTC. Translation: CASSKGAPEQYF.

The V gene is TRBV30, the J gene TRBJ2-5, with 8 bases lining up with TRBD2. V gave up 5 bases and J gave up 1 base; unmatched junction bases: 3. This CDR3 has 13 amino acids. Germline lookup yields CDR1 GTSNPN and CDR2 SVGIG (reference sequence). Written as DNA, the CDR3 is TGTGCCTGGGAGCGGGGGTTCCAAGAGACCCAGTACTTC. The encoded protein is CAWERGFQETQYF.

The chain employs TRBV7-9 and TRBJ2-5, with TRBD1 matching 7 bases. The J call may be mistaken, given a closer DNA end match to TRBJ2-1. CDR1 and CDR2 (germline): SEHNR, FQNEAQ (reference sequence). The CDR3 is 12 residues long. The CDR3 is CATDRENNEQFF. The CDR3 DNA reads as TGTGCCACAGACAGGGAGAACAATGAGCAGTTCTTC.

This clonotype appeared many times. This chain links TRBV20-1 with TRBJ2-3, with TRBD2 identical over 11 bases. Germline CDR1 DFQATT, CDR2 SNEGSKA (reference sequence). J lost 4 bases, V lost 3 bases, and 9 bases had no gene match. The CDR3 is 16 amino acids. The CDR3 region is CSASRSSGGAADTQYF. CDR3 in DNA: TGCAGTGCTAGCCGGAGTAGCGGGGGGGCCGCAGATACGCAGTATTTT.

There are a few counts of this clonotype. This chain links TRBV5-1 with TRBJ2-7; 12 positions agree with TRBD2. V gave up 4 bases and J gave up 1 base; unmatched junction bases: 6. The germline V gene encodes CDR1 SGHRS and CDR2 YFSETQ. CDR3 length: 16 residues. The CDR3 reads CASSPTSGGPSYEQYF. As DNA, the CDR3 is TGCGCCAGCAGCCCCACTAGCGGGGGGCCGTCCTACGAGCAGTACTTC.

The rearrangement joins TRBV11-2 to TRBJ1-1; D is ambiguous. There are 16 residues in the CDR3. V was trimmed by 4 bases and J by 7 bases, leaving 22 bases between them. Germline lookup yields CDR1 SGHAT and CDR2 FQNNGV. CDR3 residues: CASSWLLTWNSGEAFF. The CDR3 DNA reads as TGTGCCAGCAGCTGGCTGCTTACGTGGAATTCGGGTGAAGCTTTCTTT.

This clonotype turned up a few times. The genes are TRBV10-3 and TRBJ2-7; 9 positions agree with TRBD1. CDR1 ENHRY and CDR2 SYGVKD come from the germline V gene. With V trimmed by 5 bases and J by 3 bases, 8 bases remained unmatched. The CDR3 runs to 15 residues. This CDR3 reads CAISPWDRANYEQYF. The CDR3 DNA follows: TGTGCCATCAGTCCCTGGGACAGGGCCAACTACGAGCAGTACTTC.

This clonotype was counted between two and nine times. V is TRBV5-1 and J is TRBJ2-1; 10 bases line up with TRBD2. Germline V gene sequence: CDR1 SGHRS, CDR2 YFSETQ. Trimming cost V 1 base and J 5 bases; bases outside gene matches: 9. The CDR3 is 17 residues long. CDR3 sequence reads: CASSLMASGSLHNEQFF. The CDR3 DNA sequence: TGCGCCAGCAGCTTGATGGCTAGCGGGAGCCTCCACAATGAGCAGTTCTTC.

This clonotype was seen a handful of times. The chain joins TRBV19 to TRBJ2-1; 12 bases align to TRBD2. CDR3 length: 15 amino acids. V shed 7 bases and J 6 bases; nucleotides not matched to a gene: 7. Germline values: CDR1 LNHDA, CDR2 SQIVND (reference sequence). CDR3 loop: CASTQLAGGFNEQFF. The CDR3 DNA follows: TGTGCCAGTACTCAACTAGCGGGGGGTTTCAATGAGCAGTTCTTC.

The chain joins TRBV20-1 to TRBJ2-5, with D possibly matching TRBD2 (6 bases). The DNA end is a closer match to TRBJ2-7, so the J assignment may be wrong. The CDR3 consists of 13 residues. The germline V gene encodes CDR1 DFQATT and CDR2 SNEGSKA (reference sequence). The CDR3 region is CSAEGQDSYEQYF. In DNA form, the CDR3 reads TGCAGTGCGGAGGGGCAGGACTCCTACGAGCAGTACTTC.

The chain recombines TRBV6-5 with TRBJ2-1, with 7 bases matching TRBD1. The CDR3 totals 15 residues. J gave up 2 bases and V 6 bases, and 7 bases lay outside the gene matches. The germline V gene has CDR1 MNHEY and CDR2 SVGAGI. The CDR3 coding sequence is TGTGCCAGCAGCATGACAGGGACCACCTACAATGAGCAGTTCTTC. The encoded protein is CASSMTGTTYNEQFF.